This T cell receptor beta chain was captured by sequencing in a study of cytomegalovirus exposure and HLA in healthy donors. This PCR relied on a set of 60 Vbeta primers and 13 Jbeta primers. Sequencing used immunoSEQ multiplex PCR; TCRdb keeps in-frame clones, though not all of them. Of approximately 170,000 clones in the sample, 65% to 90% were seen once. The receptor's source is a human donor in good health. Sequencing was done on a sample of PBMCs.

The CDR3 DNA is TGTGCCAGCAGCCAAGATGAGGGCCCCCTGGGCTCTGGAAACACCATATATTTT. As protein: CASSQDEGPLGSGNTIYF. The chain carries TRBV14 and TRBJ1-3; no reliable D call. Germline CDR1 SGHDN, CDR2 FVKESK. This CDR3 region has 18 residues. The ends were cut back, 0 bases at V and 0 bases at J, with 15 bases in the middle.